The clone carrying this T cell receptor (beta chain) has more than one count but fewer than ten. The target antigen is unknown. TCRdb's copy holds only in-frame clones and misses some; the assay was immunoSEQ multiplex PCR. The sample consists of 980,000 or so clones, 76% of them appearing once. There were no recent acute infections or vaccinations among the donors, who were healthy HIV-negative adults. This sample is drawn from a study of shared clonotypes between healthy human individuals. Study-wide results and limits: About 4.5% of naive CD4 clonotypes were common to a handful of donors. Shared clonotypes across all four donors exceeded non-shared ones in generation probability.

There are 16 residues in the CDR3. J was trimmed by 7 bases and V by 0 bases; bases with no gene match: 5. Germline V CDR1 and CDR2: MNHEY, SVGAGI. The genes are TRBV6-5 and TRBJ1-6; TRBD1 matches at 8 bases. Sequenced: memory CD4+ T cells sorted from blood. As to subset: CD45RA-negative fraction. This receptor was obtained from a man between 18 and 35 years old in good health. CDR3 loop: CASSYSAGGHNSPLHF. CDR3 sequence (DNA): TGTGCCAGCAGTTACTCGGCAGGGGGCCACAATTCACCCCTCCACTTT.